In this sample, the clone carrying this TCR beta chain turned up many times. It was about 84 million PBMCs that unsorted samples used for genomic DNA. Sequencing used immunoSEQ multiplex PCR; TCRdb keeps in-frame clones, though not all of them. The repertoire includes fewer than 650,000 clones, around 78% of them detected once, and around 12% sits in the top ten. The source of the sample is a study of shared clonotypes between healthy human individuals. The sequenced sample was PBMCs. The source of this sequence is a woman in her thirties or forties in good health. Some clones in this sample may be carry-over from other donors' samples.

The CDR3 here is CASSENMNTEAFF. DNA of the CDR3: TGCGCCAGCAGCGAAAACATGAACACTGAAGCTTTCTTT. The chain employs TRBV10-1 and TRBJ1-1; D remains ambiguous. The V end was cut by 6 bases, the J end by 0 bases, with 8 bases between. Germline values: CDR1 WNHNN, CDR2 SYGVQD (reference sequence). The CDR3 has 13 amino acids.